This passage covers 15 T cell receptor beta chains from one sample sequenced in a study of blood T cell repertoires in COVID-19. The table came from immunoSEQ multiplex PCR; TCRdb's copy has only in-frame clones and leaves some out. This table holds about 240,000 clones, around 83% found once. Sequencing was done on a sample of peripheral blood. All receptors derive from a man aged 25 to 40 who had recovered from COVID-19.

The chain joins TRBV7-8 to TRBJ1-5; weak D call: TRBD1 (6 bases). Germline loops: CDR1 SGHVS, CDR2 FQNEAQ. V was clipped by 5 bases and J by 4 bases, with 9 bases between them. The CDR3 totals 13 residues. In nucleotides, the CDR3 is TGTGCCAGCAGCCAGGACAGTAATCAGCCCCAGCATTTT. It yields the protein CASSQDSNQPQHF.

The chain uses TRBV28 and TRBJ2-2, with TRBD2 identical over 13 bases. This CDR3 is built from 17 residues. Germline CDR1 MDHEN, CDR2 SYDVKM. The V and J ends lost 6 bases and 4 bases, in that order; junction bases with no gene match: 8. Here the CDR3 DNA reads TGTGCCAGCAGCAGCGGGACTAGCGGGGTTGTCACCGGGGAGCTGTTTTTT. This translates into CASSSGTSGVVTGELFF.

This clone came up once. The chain carries TRBV19 and TRBJ2-7, with a weak D call TRBD1 (6 bases). Germline V lookup: CDR1 LNHDA, CDR2 SQIVND (reference sequence). V shed 2 bases and J shed 4 bases, with 15 bases lying between them. The CDR3 is made up of 15 amino acids. The CDR3 DNA sequence: TGTGCCAGTAGTATACAGGCAGGGGCTGGGTACGAGCAGTACGTC. Protein product: CASSIQAGAGYEQYV.

CDR3 sequence reads: CATPADRVYGGYTF. CDR3 DNA sequence: TGTGCCACCCCGGCGGACAGGGTCTATGGAGGCTACACCTTC. V is TRBV24-1 and J is TRBJ1-2; 8 bases are shared with TRBD1. V gave up 9 bases and J gave up 8 bases; unmatched junction bases: 13. Germline V CDR1 and CDR2: KGHDR, SFDVKD. The CDR3 runs 14 residues.

This chain links TRBV2 with TRBJ2-5, with D tentatively TRBD1 (6 bases). Trimming removed 7 bases at V and 0 bases at J, with 15 bases between. The CDR3 is 15 residues long. Germline V gene data show CDR1 as SNHLY and CDR2 as FYNNEI. The CDR3 here is CASTQTRTDQETQYF. The CDR3 DNA follows: TGTGCCAGCACTCAAACCCGGACAGACCAAGAGACCCAGTACTTC.

The chain combines TRBV19 with TRBJ2-1; 10 bases are shared with TRBD1. There are 15 residues in the CDR3. V was clipped by 7 bases and J by 3 bases; unmatched bases: 6. Germline lookup yields CDR1 LNHDA and CDR2 SQIVND (reference sequence). DNA for the CDR3: TGTGCCAGTACTAGTGGACAGGGGGTCTACAATGAGCAGTTCTTC. This translates into CASTSGQGVYNEQFF.

The chain combines TRBV2 with TRBJ2-5, with D perhaps matching TRBD2 (6 bases). The germline V gene encodes CDR1 SNHLY and CDR2 FYNNEI. V was clipped by 7 bases and J by 7 bases, with 16 bases between them. This CDR3 region has 13 residues. The CDR3, as DNA: TGTGCCAGCACGCCGATGGCGGGGTCGACCCAGTACTTC. Protein product: CASTPMAGSTQYF.

The J gene is TRBJ2-7, the V gene TRBV10-3; 11 bases line up with TRBD1. V shed 6 bases, J shed 7 bases, and the junction held 5 bases outside the gene matches. Looked up from germline, CDR1 is ENHRY and CDR2 is SYGVKD. The CDR3 contains 13 residues. CDR3 region: CAISAGTGGEQYF. The CDR3 nucleotides read TGTGCCATCAGCGCCGGGACAGGGGGGGAGCAGTACTTC.

The chain links TRBV15 to TRBJ2-1, with 9 nucleotides matching TRBD2. After removal of 1 base from V and 3 bases from J, the junction contained 4 bases not matched to a gene. Germline V lookup: CDR1 LNHNV, CDR2 YYDKDF (reference sequence). The CDR3 runs 16 residues. CDR3 residues: CATSRGDSGGYNEQFF. The CDR3 DNA sequence: TGTGCCACCAGCAGAGGAGATAGCGGGGGCTACAATGAGCAGTTCTTC.

V gene TRBV12-3 or TRBV12-4 combines with J gene TRBJ1-1; D gene unclear. V was clipped by 3 bases and J by 4 bases, with 9 bases between them. The CDR3 loop spans 13 amino acids. CDR3 nucleotides: TGTGCCAGCAGTTTTTATATCGGCACTGAAGCTTTCTTT. It translates to CASSFYIGTEAFF.

V and J are TRBV9 and TRBJ2-3; 7 nucleotides line up with TRBD2. Trimming cost V 2 bases and J 1 base; bases outside gene matches: 7. CDR1 and CDR2 from the germline V gene are SGDLS and YYNGEE. This CDR3 has 16 amino acids. The CDR3 nucleotides are TGTGCCAGCAGCGTGTTGGGGAGGGCCCGCACAGATACGCAGTATTTT. Its protein is CASSVLGRARTDTQYF.

The genes are TRBV18 and TRBJ1-3, with 10 nucleotides matching TRBD1. CDR3 length equals 15 residues. V shed 5 bases, J shed 2 bases, and the junction held 3 bases outside the gene matches. From germline, CDR1 is KGHSH and CDR2 LQKENI. Here the CDR3 reads CASSDRGPTGNTIYF. The DNA for the CDR3 is TGTGCCAGCTCAGACAGGGGGCCAACTGGAAACACCATATATTTT.

In this sample, this clone turned up a few times. The gene calls are TRBV6-4 and TRBJ2-2, with 9 nucleotides matching TRBD2. Germline lookup yields CDR1 MRHNA and CDR2 SNTAGT. V lost 6 bases and J lost 3; bases outside the gene matches: 5. The CDR3 is 15 amino acids. Written as DNA, the CDR3 is TGTGCCAGCAGCGCGTTAGCGGGGGACACCGGGGAGCTGTTTTTT. This sequence encodes CASSALAGDTGELFF.

This chain connects TRBV5-1 to TRBJ2-3; a possible D gene is TRBD2 (5 bases). This CDR3 spans 16 amino acids. Germline loops: CDR1 SGHRS, CDR2 YFSETQ. V shed 2 bases and J shed 0 bases, with 13 bases lying between them. As DNA, the CDR3 is TGCGCCAGCAGCTTCTTAATGGGAGATAGCACAGATACGCAGTATTTT. It translates to CASSFLMGDSTDTQYF.

The chain employs TRBV9 and TRBJ2-7; D may be TRBD1 (6 bases). V was cut by 0 bases and J by 3 bases, with 13 bases left in between. The CDR3 totals 15 residues. The germline V gene encodes CDR1 SGDLS and CDR2 YYNGEE. CDR3 in DNA: TGTGCCAGCAGCGTAGAGGTCGGCAGGGGCTACGAGCAGTACTTC. Translated: CASSVEVGRGYEQYF. Drawing the rest from reference TRBV9 and TRBJ2-7, the complete variable domain is DSGVTQTPKHLITATGQRVTLRCSPRSGDLSVYWYQQSLDQGLQFLIQYYNGEERAKGNILERFSAQQFPDLHSELNLSSLELGDSALYFCASSVEVGRGYEQYFGPGTRLTVT.